This TCR beta chain was profiled in a study of technical replicates of blood from several donors. This table comes from immunoSEQ multiplex PCR, and its TCRdb copy is limited to in-frame clones, with some not included. The profile shows some 78,000 clones, about 92% of them singletons. This clone was seen only a few times. This clonotype was obtained from a human donor in good health. Sequencing was performed on T cells isolated from PBMCs.

In DNA form, the CDR3 reads TGTGCCAGCAGCCGGGACAGGTTCCTAGCTCCCACCGGGGAGCTGTTTTTT. Amino acids: CASSRDRFLAPTGELFF. The J gene is TRBJ2-2, the V gene TRBV7-3, with 8 nucleotides matching TRBD1. The trim removed 5 bases at V and 4 bases at J, leaving 12 bases unmatched. This CDR3 spans 17 amino acids. Germline loops: CDR1 SGHTA, CDR2 FQGTGA. Filled out from reference TRBV7-3 and TRBJ2-2, the complete variable domain reads GAGVSQTPSNKVTEKGKYVELRCDPISGHTALYWYRQSLGQGPEFLIYFQGTGAADDSGLPNDRFFAVRPEGSVSTLKIQRTERGDSAVYLCASSRDRFLAPTGELFFGEGSRLTVL.